This is a list of T cell receptor beta chains from one sample in a study of blood T cell repertoires in COVID-19. Data came from immunoSEQ multiplex PCR; TCRdb stores just in-frame clones and leaves some out. The data show roughly 360,000 clones, roughly 90% seen once. Material for sequencing was PBMCs or T cells enriched from blood (not recorded which). The receptors originated from a woman in her 30s with acute COVID-19. The CDR3 runs from the conserved cysteine through the conserved F or W. Each record gives: CDR3 length, J gene, D gene, clone size, V gene, CDR3 protein, CDR3 DNA. D genes are given only for firm matches. Clone size, where shown, is once, few, many, or a class for clones that have expanded.

>14|TRBJ2-7|TRBD1|.|TRBV27
CASRMTGTSYEQYF
TGTGCCAGCAGGATGACAGGGACCTCCTACGAGCAGTACTTC
>12|TRBJ1-2|.|once|TRBV27
CASSDRSYGYTF
TGTGCCAGCAGTGATCGCAGCTATGGCTACACCTTC
>15|TRBJ1-2|TRBD1|.|TRBV6-5
CASSPAGTGTYGYTF
TGTGCCAGCAGTCCGGCCGGGACAGGGACCTATGGCTACACCTTC
>14|TRBJ1-6|.|.|TRBV27
CASRNRNYNSPLHF
TGTGCCAGCCGCAACAGAAACTATAATTCACCCCTCCACTTT
>15|TRBJ2-2|.|.|TRBV18
CASSPRQANTGELFF
TGTGCCAGCTCACCTCGACAGGCTAACACCGGGGAGCTGTTTTTT
>11|TRBJ1-2|.|.|TRBV6-4
CASGSTYGYTF
TGTGCCAGCGGCAGTACCTATGGCTACACCTTC
>10|TRBJ2-2|.|.|TRBV29-1
CSALGVELFF
TGCAGCGCCCTCGGAGTGGAGCTGTTTTTT
>15|TRBJ2-7|.|.|TRBV24-1
CATSDSGQFSYEQYF
TGTGCCACCAGTGATTCCGGACAGTTCTCCTACGAGCAGTACTTC
>13|TRBJ1-2|.|.|TRBV12-5
CASGLRGDYGYTF
TGTGCTAGTGGTTTGCGTGGAGATTATGGCTACACCTTC
>14|TRBJ1-2|.|.|TRBV5-6
CASSLAGRVYGYTF
TGTGCCAGCAGCTTGGCCGGCAGGGTCTATGGCTACACCTTC
>17|TRBJ2-6|TRBD1|.|TRBV7-9
CASSPRQGAAGANVLTF
TGTGCCAGCAGCCCAAGACAGGGGGCGGCCGGGGCCAACGTCCTGACTTTC
>17|TRBJ2-5|TRBD1|.|TRBV3-1/TRBV3-2
CASSQDGTGGPQETQYF
TGTGCCAGCAGCCAAGACGGGACAGGGGGCCCCCAAGAGACCCAGTACTTC
>17|TRBJ2-3|TRBD1|.|TRBV25-1
CASSEFRQGASADTQYF
TGTGCCAGCAGTGAATTCCGGCAGGGGGCGAGTGCAGATACGCAGTATTTT
>14|TRBJ1-2|TRBD1|.|TRBV2
CASMDRYPLYGYTF
TGTGCCAGCATGGACAGGTACCCTCTATATGGCTACACCTTC
>19|TRBJ1-4|TRBD1|.|TRBV6-1
CASSEGSGTGEGRREKLFF
TGTGCCAGCAGTGAAGGGTCCGGGACAGGGGAGGGCAGGAGAGAAAAACTGTTTTTT
>13|TRBJ2-1|TRBD1|.|TRBV5-1
CASRQGENNEQFF
TGCGCCAGTCGACAGGGGGAGAACAATGAGCAGTTCTTC
>14|TRBJ1-1|.|.|TRBV2
CASSAYGGNTEAFF
TGTGCCAGCAGTGCTTACGGGGGGAACACTGAAGCTTTCTTT
>11|TRBJ2-1|.|.|TRBV7-6
CASSSRGEQFF
TGTGCCAGCAGCTCCAGGGGTGAGCAGTTCTTC
>15|TRBJ2-2|TRBD2|.|TRBV7-6
CASSLSGGGTGELFF
TGTGCCAGCAGCCTTAGCGGGGGTGGAACCGGGGAGCTGTTTTTT
>13|TRBJ1-2|.|.|TRBV2
CASQGGANYGYTF
TGTGCCAGCCAGGGCGGGGCCAACTATGGCTACACCTTC
>13|TRBJ1-1|.|.|TRBV3-1/TRBV3-2
CASSQSGNTEAFF
TGTGCCAGCAGCCAAAGCGGGAACACTGAAGCTTTCTTT
>14|TRBJ1-5|.|.|TRBV15
CATSRDRGNQPQHF
TGTGCCACCAGCAGAGATCGGGGGAATCAGCCCCAGCATTTT
>18|TRBJ2-1|.|.|TRBV4-3
CASSQDLGGPGVINEQFF
TGCGCCAGCAGCCAAGATCTTGGGGGCCCCGGGGTTATAAATGAGCAGTTCTTC
>13|TRBJ1-1|TRBD1|.|TRBV12-3/TRBV12-4
CASNDRGPTEAFF
TGTGCCAGTAATGACAGGGGCCCCACTGAAGCTTTCTTT
>13|TRBJ1-2|.|.|TRBV19
CASSQSAYYGYTF
TGTGCCAGTAGTCAATCCGCCTATTATGGCTACACCTTC
>17|TRBJ2-1|TRBD2|once|TRBV15
CATSRGRTSGGFNEQFF
TGTGCCACCAGCAGAGGAAGGACTAGCGGGGGGTTCAATGAGCAGTTCTTC
>16|TRBJ2-7|.|once|TRBV21-1
CASSKPQDRVPYEQYF
TGTGCCAGCAGCAAACCTCAGGACAGGGTCCCCTACGAGCAGTACTTC
>15|TRBJ1-4|TRBD1|.|TRBV2
CASSENGDRVEKLFF
TGTGCCAGCAGTGAAAACGGGGACAGGGTTGAAAAACTGTTTTTT
>16|TRBJ2-2|.|.|TRBV19
CASSMAKGTGTGELFF
TGTGCCAGTAGTATGGCCAAAGGAACAGGGACCGGGGAGCTGTTTTTT
>15|TRBJ2-1|.|.|TRBV7-9
CASSLVQGGNNEQFF
TGTGCCAGCAGCTTAGTACAGGGGGGGAACAATGAGCAGTTCTTC
>15|TRBJ1-6|TRBD1|.|TRBV3-1/TRBV3-2
CASSQGDRLNSPLHF
TGTGCCAGCAGCCAAGGGGACAGGTTGAATTCACCCCTCCACTTT
>18|TRBJ1-2|.|.|TRBV21-1
CASSKDKAGAGFNYGYTF
TGTGCCAGCAGCAAAGATAAGGCAGGGGCCGGATTTAACTATGGCTACACCTTC
>15|TRBJ2-7|.|.|TRBV27
CASSYGDSPSYEQYF
TGTGCCAGCAGTTATGGAGACAGCCCCTCCTACGAGCAGTACTTC
>14|TRBJ2-2|TRBD1|.|TRBV19
CASSIQGATGELFF
TGTGCCAGTAGTATACAGGGGGCCACCGGGGAGCTGTTTTTT
>13|TRBJ1-6|TRBD1|.|TRBV5-1
CASSSDRDSPLHF
TGCGCCAGCAGCTCCGACAGGGATTCACCCCTCCACTTT
>15|TRBJ2-4|TRBD1|.|TRBV29-1
CSVDRKGGEENIQYF
TGCAGCGTTGATAGGAAAGGGGGCGAAGAAAACATTCAGTACTTC
>15|TRBJ2-1|TRBD2|.|TRBV4-1
CASSQGLAGTYEQFF
TGCGCCAGCAGCCAAGGACTAGCGGGGACCTATGAGCAGTTCTTC
>15|TRBJ2-1|TRBD1|.|TRBV7-2
CASSLVRTGDREQFF
TGTGCCAGCAGCTTAGTGCGGACAGGGGATCGTGAGCAGTTCTTC
>13|TRBJ1-5|.|.|TRBV12-3/TRBV12-4
CASSLGPRQPQHF
TGTGCCAGCAGTTTAGGCCCACGGCAGCCCCAGCATTTT
>14|TRBJ2-5|.|.|TRBV9
CASSLQGFQETQYF
TGTGCCAGCAGCCTCCAGGGATTCCAAGAGACCCAGTACTTC
>17|TRBJ2-1|TRBD2|.|TRBV9
CASSTLAGGSSYNEQFF
TGTGCCAGCAGCACGCTAGCGGGGGGGAGTTCCTACAATGAGCAGTTCTTC
>15|TRBJ1-4|TRBD1|.|TRBV6-1
CASSETGTANEKLFF
TGTGCCAGCAGTGAAACCGGGACAGCTAATGAAAAACTGTTTTTT
>13|TRBJ2-7|.|.|TRBV6-5
CASSPGRVYEQYF
TGTGCCAGCAGCCCCGGCAGGGTGTACGAGCAGTACTTC
>13|TRBJ1-1|TRBD1|.|TRBV7-3
CASSVQGAGEAFF
TGTGCCAGCAGCGTACAGGGGGCTGGCGAAGCTTTCTTT
>13|TRBJ1-2|.|.|TRBV2
CASSSQGGSGYTF
TGTGCCAGCAGTTCGCAGGGAGGGTCAGGCTACACCTTC
>14|TRBJ2-1|TRBD2|.|TRBV7-9
CASSPTGGENEQFF
TGTGCCAGCAGCCCCACGGGGGGAGAAAATGAGCAGTTCTTC
>14|TRBJ1-1|.|.|TRBV2
CASSEAGGNTEAFF
TGTGCCAGCAGTGAAGCCGGGGGGAACACTGAAGCTTTCTTT
>16|TRBJ2-3|.|.|TRBV5-6
CASSSMVLSSTDTQYF
TGTGCCAGCAGCTCAATGGTACTTTCTAGCACAGATACGCAGTATTTT
>15|TRBJ1-5|.|.|TRBV5-1
CASSLGTNSNQPQHF
TGCGCCAGCAGCCTCGGGACAAATAGCAATCAGCCCCAGCATTTT
>14|TRBJ1-1|.|few|TRBV10-1
CASSVFPWNTEAFF
TGCGCCAGCAGTGTGTTCCCTTGGAACACTGAAGCTTTCTTT
>16|TRBJ1-5|TRBD1|.|TRBV19
CASSRTGTGGNQPQHF
TGTGCCAGTAGTCGGACCGGGACAGGGGGAAATCAGCCCCAGCATTTT
>17|TRBJ2-1|.|.|TRBV27
CASRPQGTRSSYNEQFF
TGTGCCAGCAGACCCCAGGGGACCCGAAGCTCCTACAATGAGCAGTTCTTC
>14|TRBJ1-5|.|.|TRBV28
CASISGVRNQPQHF
TGTGCCAGCATCTCGGGGGTACGCAATCAGCCCCAGCATTTT